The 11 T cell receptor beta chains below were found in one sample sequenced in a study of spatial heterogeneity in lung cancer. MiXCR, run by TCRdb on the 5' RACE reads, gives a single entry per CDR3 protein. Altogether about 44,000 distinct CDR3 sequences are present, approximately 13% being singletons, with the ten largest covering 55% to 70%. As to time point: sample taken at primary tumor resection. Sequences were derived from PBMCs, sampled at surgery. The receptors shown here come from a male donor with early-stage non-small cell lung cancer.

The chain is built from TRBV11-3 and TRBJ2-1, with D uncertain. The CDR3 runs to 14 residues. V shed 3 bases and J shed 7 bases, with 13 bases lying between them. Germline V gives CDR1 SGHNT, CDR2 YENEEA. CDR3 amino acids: CASSFGSGSNEQFF. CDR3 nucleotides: TGTGCCAGCAGCTTTGGTTCTGGATCTAATGAGCAGTTCTTC.

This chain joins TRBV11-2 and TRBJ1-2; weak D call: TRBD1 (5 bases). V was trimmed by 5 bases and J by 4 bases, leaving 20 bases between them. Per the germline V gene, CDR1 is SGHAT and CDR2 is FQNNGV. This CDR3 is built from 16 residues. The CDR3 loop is CASSRLGNKGFYGYTF. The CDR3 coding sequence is TGTGCCAGCAGCCGTCTGGGGAATAAGGGGTTCTATGGCTACACCTTC.

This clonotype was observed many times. This CDR3 reads CASSQAGGPGAPDTQYF. In DNA, the CDR3 is TGCGCCAGCAGCCAAGCGGGAGGGCCAGGTGCCCCAGATACGCAGTATTTT. The rearrangement joins TRBV4-3 to TRBJ2-3; 8 nucleotides line up with TRBD2. The J segment lost 4 bases and the V segment lost 1 base, leaving 10 bases of the junction unmatched. The germline CDR1 and CDR2 sequences are LGHNA and YSLEER. CDR3 length: 17 residues.

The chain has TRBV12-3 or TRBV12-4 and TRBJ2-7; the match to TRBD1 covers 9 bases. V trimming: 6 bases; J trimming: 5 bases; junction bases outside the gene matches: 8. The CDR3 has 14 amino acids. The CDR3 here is CASSLTGGWNEQYF. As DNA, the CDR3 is TGTGCCAGCAGCCTAACAGGGGGCTGGAACGAGCAGTACTTC.

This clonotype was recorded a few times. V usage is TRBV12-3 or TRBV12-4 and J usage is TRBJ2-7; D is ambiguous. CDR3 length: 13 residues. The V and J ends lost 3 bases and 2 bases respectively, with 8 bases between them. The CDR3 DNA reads TGTGCCAGCAGTTTTACAGCTACCTACGAGCAGTACTTC. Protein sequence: CASSFTATYEQYF.

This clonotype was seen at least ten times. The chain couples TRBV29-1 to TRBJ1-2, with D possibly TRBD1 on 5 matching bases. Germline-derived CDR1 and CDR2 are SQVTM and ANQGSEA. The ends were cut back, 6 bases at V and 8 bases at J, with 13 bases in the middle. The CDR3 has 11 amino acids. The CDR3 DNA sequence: TGCAGCGTCGTAGGGACTGAAGGCTACACCTTC. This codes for CSVVGTEGYTF. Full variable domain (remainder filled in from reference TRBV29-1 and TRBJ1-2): SAVISQKPSRDICQRGTSLTIQCQVDSQVTMMFWYRQQPGQSLTLIATANQGSEATYESGFVIDKFPISRPNLTFSTLTVSNMSPEDSSIYLCSVVGTEGYTFGSGTRLTVV.

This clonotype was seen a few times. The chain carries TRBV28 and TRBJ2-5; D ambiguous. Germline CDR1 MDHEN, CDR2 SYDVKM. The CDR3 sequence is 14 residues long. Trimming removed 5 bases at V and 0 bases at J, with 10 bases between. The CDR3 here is CASSITVYQETQYF. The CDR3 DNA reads TGTGCCAGCAGTATCACAGTGTACCAAGAGACCCAGTACTTC. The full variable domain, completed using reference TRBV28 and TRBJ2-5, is DVKVTQSSRYLVKRTGEKVFLECVQDMDHENMFWYRQDPGLGLRLIYFSYDVKMKEKGDIPEGYSVSREKKERFSLILESASTNQTSMYLCASSITVYQETQYFGPGTRLLVL.

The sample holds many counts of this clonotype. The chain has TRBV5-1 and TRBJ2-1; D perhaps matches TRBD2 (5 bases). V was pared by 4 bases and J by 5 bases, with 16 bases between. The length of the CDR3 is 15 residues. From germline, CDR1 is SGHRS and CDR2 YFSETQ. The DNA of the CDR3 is TGCGCCAGCAGCCCTATGACGGGGTGGGACAATGAGCAGTTCTTC. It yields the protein CASSPMTGWDNEQFF.

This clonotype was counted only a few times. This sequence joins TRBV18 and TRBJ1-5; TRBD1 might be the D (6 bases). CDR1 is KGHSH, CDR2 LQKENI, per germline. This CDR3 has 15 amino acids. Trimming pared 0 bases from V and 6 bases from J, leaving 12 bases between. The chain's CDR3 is CASSPPAGAGQPQHF. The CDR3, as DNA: TGTGCCAGCTCACCACCGGCAGGGGCCGGTCAGCCCCAGCATTTT.

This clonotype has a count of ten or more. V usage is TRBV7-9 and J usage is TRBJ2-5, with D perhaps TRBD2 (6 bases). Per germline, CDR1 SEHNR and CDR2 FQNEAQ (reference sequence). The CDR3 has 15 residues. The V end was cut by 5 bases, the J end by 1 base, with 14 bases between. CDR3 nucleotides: TGTGCCAGCAGCCGGGGGAGAATCTTCCAAGAGACCCAGTACTTC. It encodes CASSRGRIFQETQYF.

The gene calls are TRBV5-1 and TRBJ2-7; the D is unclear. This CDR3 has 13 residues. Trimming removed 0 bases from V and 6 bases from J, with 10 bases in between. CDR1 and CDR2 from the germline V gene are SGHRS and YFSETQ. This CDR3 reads CASSLGDALEQYF. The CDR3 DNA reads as TGCGCCAGCAGCTTGGGGGATGCCCTCGAGCAGTACTTC.